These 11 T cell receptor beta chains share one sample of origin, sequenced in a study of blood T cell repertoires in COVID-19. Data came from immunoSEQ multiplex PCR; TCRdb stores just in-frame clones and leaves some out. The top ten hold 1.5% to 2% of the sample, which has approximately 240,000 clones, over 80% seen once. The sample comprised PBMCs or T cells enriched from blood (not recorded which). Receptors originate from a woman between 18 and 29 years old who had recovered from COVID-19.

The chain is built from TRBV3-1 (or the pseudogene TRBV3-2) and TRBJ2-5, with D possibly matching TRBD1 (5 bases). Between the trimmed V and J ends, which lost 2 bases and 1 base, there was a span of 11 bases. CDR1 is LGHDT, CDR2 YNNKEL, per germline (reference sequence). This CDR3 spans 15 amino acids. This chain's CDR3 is CASSQPDTTQETQYF. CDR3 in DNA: TGTGCCAGCAGCCAACCGGACACCACCCAAGAGACCCAGTACTTC.

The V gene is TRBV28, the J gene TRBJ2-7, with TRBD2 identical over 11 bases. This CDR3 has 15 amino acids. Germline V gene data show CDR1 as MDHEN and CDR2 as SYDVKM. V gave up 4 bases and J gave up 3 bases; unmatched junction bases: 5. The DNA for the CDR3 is TGTGCCAGCAGTTCGACTAGCGGGATTAACTACGAGCAGTACTTC. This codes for CASSSTSGINYEQYF.

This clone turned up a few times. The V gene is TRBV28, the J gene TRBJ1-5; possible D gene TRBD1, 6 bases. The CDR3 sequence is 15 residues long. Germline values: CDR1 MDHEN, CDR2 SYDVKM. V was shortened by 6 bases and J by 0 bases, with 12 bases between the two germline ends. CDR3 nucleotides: TGTGCCAGCAGGACAGGCCGATATAGCAATCAGCCCCAGCATTTT. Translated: CASRTGRYSNQPQHF.

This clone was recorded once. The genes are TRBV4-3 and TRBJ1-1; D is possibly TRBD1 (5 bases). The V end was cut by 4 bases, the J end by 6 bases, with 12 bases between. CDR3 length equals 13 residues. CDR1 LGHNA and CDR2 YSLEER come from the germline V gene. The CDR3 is CASSLLRGAEAFF. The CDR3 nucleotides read TGCGCCAGCAGCCTCCTCCGGGGGGCTGAAGCTTTCTTT.

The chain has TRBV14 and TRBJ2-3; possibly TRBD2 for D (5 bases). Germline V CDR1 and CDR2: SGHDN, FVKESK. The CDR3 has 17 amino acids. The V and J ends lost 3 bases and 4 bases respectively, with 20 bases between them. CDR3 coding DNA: TGTGCCAGCAGCCACCGCGTGATCAGCGGATTCTCAGATACGCAGTATTTT. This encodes CASSHRVISGFSDTQYF.

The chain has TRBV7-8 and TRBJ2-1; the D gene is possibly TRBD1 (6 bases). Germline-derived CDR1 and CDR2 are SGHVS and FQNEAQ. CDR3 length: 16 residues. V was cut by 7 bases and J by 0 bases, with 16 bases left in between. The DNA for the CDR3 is TGTGCCAGCAACAGCCAGGGACATGCCTCCTACAATGAGCAGTTCTTC. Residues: CASNSQGHASYNEQFF. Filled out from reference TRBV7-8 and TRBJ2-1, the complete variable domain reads GAGVSQSPRYKVAKRGQDVALRCDPISGHVSLFWYQQALGQGPEFLTYFQNEAQLDKSGLPSDRFFAERPEGSVSTLKIQRTQQEDSAVYLCASNSQGHASYNEQFFGPGTRLTVL.

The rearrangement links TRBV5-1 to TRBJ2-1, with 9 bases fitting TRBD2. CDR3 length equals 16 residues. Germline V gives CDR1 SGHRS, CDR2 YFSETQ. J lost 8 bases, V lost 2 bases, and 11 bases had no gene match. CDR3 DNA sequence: TGCGCCAGCAGCTTCGGTGCTGGCGGGGGGGCCGATGAGCAGTTCTTC. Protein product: CASSFGAGGGADEQFF.

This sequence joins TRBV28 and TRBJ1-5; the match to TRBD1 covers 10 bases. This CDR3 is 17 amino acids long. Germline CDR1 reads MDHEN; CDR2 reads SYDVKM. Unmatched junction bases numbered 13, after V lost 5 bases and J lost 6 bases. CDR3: CASSITGTGDWGQPQHF. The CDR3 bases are TGTGCCAGCAGTATAACCGGGACAGGGGATTGGGGTCAGCCCCAGCATTTT.

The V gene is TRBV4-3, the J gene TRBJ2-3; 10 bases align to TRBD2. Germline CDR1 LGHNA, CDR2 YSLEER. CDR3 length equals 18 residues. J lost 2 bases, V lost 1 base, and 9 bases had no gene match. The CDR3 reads CASSQGGVAGGPTDTQYF. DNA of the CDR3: TGCGCCAGCAGCCAAGGGGGAGTAGCGGGGGGACCCACAGATACGCAGTATTTT.

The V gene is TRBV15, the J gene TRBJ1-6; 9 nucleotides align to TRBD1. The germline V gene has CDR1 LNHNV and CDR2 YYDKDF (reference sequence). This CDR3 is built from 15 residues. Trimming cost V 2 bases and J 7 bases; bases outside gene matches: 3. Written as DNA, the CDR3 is TGTGCCACCAGCAGAAACAGGGGGCTGAATTCACCCCTCCACTTT. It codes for CATSRNRGLNSPLHF.

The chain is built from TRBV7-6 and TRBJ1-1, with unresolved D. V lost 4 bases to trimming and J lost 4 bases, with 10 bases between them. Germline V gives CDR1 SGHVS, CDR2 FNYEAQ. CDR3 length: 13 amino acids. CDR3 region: CASSSGKTTEAFF. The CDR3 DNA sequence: TGTGCCAGCAGCTCAGGCAAGACCACTGAAGCTTTCTTT.